These 11 T cell receptor beta chains share one sample of origin, sequenced in a study of CDR3 diversity in severe acne. TCRdb analysed the PCR reads with MiXCR anew, one entry per CDR3 protein. The repertoire holds more than 85,000 distinct CDR3 sequences, about 49% seen once, with 11% in the top ten. Specimen: blood. The origin of the receptors is a male donor with severe acne vulgaris.

Comments on this clonotype: Relative to the germline gene, one junction end is altered; a read error may explain this. This rearrangement joins TRBV7-2 to TRBJ2-1, with D unclear. The CDR3 runs to 14 residues. Germline loops: CDR1 SGHTA, CDR2 FQGNSA. The CDR3 loop is CASSLEAPYNGQFF. The DNA for the CDR3 is TGTGCCAGCAGCTTAGAGGCCCCCTACAATGGGCAGTTCTTC.

The sample holds many counts of this clonotype. The J gene is TRBJ2-7, the V gene TRBV19, with 8 bases aligning to TRBD1. The germline V gene encodes CDR1 LNHDA and CDR2 SQIVND (reference sequence). This CDR3 comprises 15 residues. With 7 bases clipped from V and 1 base from J, the junction kept 9 bases outside the gene matches. CDR3 nucleotide sequence: TGTGCCAGTACCCTTGGAGGACAGGGTTCCTACGAGCAGTACTTC. Its translation: CASTLGGQGSYEQYF.

For this clonotype: A read error may be the cause here, since a much bigger clone is one base away. V and J are TRBV29-1 and TRBJ2-7; perhaps TRBD1 as D (6 bases). The germline V gene encodes CDR1 SQVTM and CDR2 ANQGSEA. The CDR3 covers 13 residues. CDR3 bases: TGCGGCGTCATTTTCCGGGACACCTACGAGCAGTACTTC. As protein: CGVIFRDTYEQYF.

The chain recombines TRBV12-3 or TRBV12-4 with TRBJ2-1, with D hard to call. This CDR3 has 12 residues. The V end was cut by 3 bases, the J end by 4 bases, with 4 bases between. CDR3 nucleotide sequence: TGTGCCAGCAGTTTTGGGTACAATGAGCAGTTCTTC. This sequence encodes CASSFGYNEQFF.

The V gene is TRBV6-6, the J gene TRBJ2-2, with a weak D call TRBD2 (6 bases). V shed 8 bases and J shed 6 bases, with 22 bases lying between them. CDR3 size: 16 residues. Per germline, CDR1 MNHNY and CDR2 SVGAGI (reference sequence). CDR3 sequence (DNA): TGTGCCAGCTGCCACCACGAGGGTTCGGGGGCCGGGGAGCTGTTTTTT. Its protein product is CASCHHEGSGAGELFF.

The V and J genes are TRBV24-1 and TRBJ1-1; 10 nucleotides align to TRBD1. V shed 4 bases and J 0 bases; nucleotides not matched to a gene: 4. Germline V gene data show CDR1 as KGHDR and CDR2 as SFDVKD. The CDR3 runs 16 residues. The CDR3 is CATSDPGQGMNTEAFF. The CDR3, as DNA: TGTGCCACCAGTGACCCGGGACAGGGGATGAACACTGAAGCTTTCTTT.

The chain recombines TRBV6-6 with TRBJ1-4; 7 nucleotides agree with TRBD1. The V segment lost 5 bases and the J segment 4 bases; nucleotides outside the gene matches: 7. The V gene's germline CDR1 is MNHNY and CDR2 SVGAGI (reference sequence). The CDR3 covers 15 residues. The CDR3 DNA reads TGTGCCAGCAGTACACTGGGACAGAATAATGAAAAACTGTTTTTT. It codes for CASSTLGQNNEKLFF.

This clonotype is classed as medium-sized. The rearrangement uses TRBV29-1 and TRBJ2-7, with 9 bases aligning to TRBD1. The CDR3 loop spans 16 amino acids. The V gene end was trimmed by 3 bases and the J gene end by 3 bases; junction bases not matched to a gene: 12. Germline values: CDR1 SQVTM, CDR2 ANQGSEA. This CDR3 reads CSVDGGRQGGFYEQYF. CDR3 nucleotide sequence: TGCAGCGTTGATGGCGGGAGACAGGGGGGGTTCTACGAGCAGTACTTC.

Turning to this clonotype: This may stem from a read error, because a much larger clone lies one nucleotide away. The gene calls are TRBV20-1 and TRBJ1-4; D is unclear. This CDR3 contains 14 residues. The germline CDR1 and CDR2 sequences are DFQATT and SNEGSKA (reference sequence). The CDR3 reads CSAGDTNGGEKLFF. CDR3 coding DNA: TGCAGTGCTGGAGATACCAACGGTGGGGAAAAACTGTTTTTT.

V usage is TRBV6-1 and J usage is TRBJ2-1; perhaps TRBD2 as D (6 bases). V lost 7 bases and J 1 base, leaving 23 bases between the germline ends. Germline V lookup: CDR1 MNHNS, CDR2 SASEGT. The CDR3 sequence is 18 residues long. CDR3 coding DNA: TGTGCCAGCACCCCGACCCAACGACGGGAGTCATCCTACAATGAGCAGTTCTTC. Translated, it gives CASTPTQRRESSYNEQFF.

This clonotype appeared a few times. The chain uses TRBV7-9 and TRBJ2-1; 7 bases map to TRBD2. Germline V lookup: CDR1 SEHNR, CDR2 FQNEAQ (reference sequence). This CDR3 is 16 amino acids long. With V trimmed by 2 bases and J by 3 bases, 7 bases remained unmatched. The CDR3 loop is CASSLIAGAHYNEQFF. CDR3 coding DNA: TGTGCCAGCAGCTTAATTGCGGGAGCCCACTACAATGAGCAGTTCTTC. Full variable domain (remainder filled in from reference TRBV7-9 and TRBJ2-1): DTGVSQNPRHKITKRGQNVTFRCDPISEHNRLYWYRQTLGQGPEFLTYFQNEAQLEKSRLLSDRFSAERPKGSFSTLEIQRTEQGDSAMYLCASSLIAGAHYNEQFFGPGTRLTVL.